The clone carrying this TCR beta chain was observed once. In the original workflow: Amplifying reference gene primers gave estimates of nucleated cell counts. The repertoire was sequenced with immunoSEQ multiplex PCR; TCRdb's copy has only in-frame clones and lacks some. The V and J calls and clone size were taken over from that table, and D and trimming were inferred from the DNA. There are some 170,000 clones in the sample; 87% occur only once, and 1.5% to 2% lies in the top ten. Germline trimming cut 3 bases from V and 8 bases from J; bases unmatched to any gene: 10. The CDR3 sequence is 17 residues long. CDR1 and CDR2 from the germline V gene are MGHRA and YSYEKL. The source of the sample is a study of blood T cell repertoires in COVID-19. Background on the study: Acute-phase and convalescent COVID-19 samples originated in the United States, Italy and Spain. Sources were T cells, B-cell-depleted T cells, or PBMCs; the material itself was cDNA or gDNA.

This clonotype was sampled from a woman aged 45-65 years with acute or convalescent COVID-19. The sample consisted of peripheral blood. The chain recombines TRBV4-1 with TRBJ2-1; 13 nucleotides match TRBD2. CDR3 amino acids: CASSQLSGTSGTDEQFF. DNA for the CDR3: TGCGCCAGCAGCCAGCTTTCCGGGACTAGCGGGACAGATGAGCAGTTCTTC.